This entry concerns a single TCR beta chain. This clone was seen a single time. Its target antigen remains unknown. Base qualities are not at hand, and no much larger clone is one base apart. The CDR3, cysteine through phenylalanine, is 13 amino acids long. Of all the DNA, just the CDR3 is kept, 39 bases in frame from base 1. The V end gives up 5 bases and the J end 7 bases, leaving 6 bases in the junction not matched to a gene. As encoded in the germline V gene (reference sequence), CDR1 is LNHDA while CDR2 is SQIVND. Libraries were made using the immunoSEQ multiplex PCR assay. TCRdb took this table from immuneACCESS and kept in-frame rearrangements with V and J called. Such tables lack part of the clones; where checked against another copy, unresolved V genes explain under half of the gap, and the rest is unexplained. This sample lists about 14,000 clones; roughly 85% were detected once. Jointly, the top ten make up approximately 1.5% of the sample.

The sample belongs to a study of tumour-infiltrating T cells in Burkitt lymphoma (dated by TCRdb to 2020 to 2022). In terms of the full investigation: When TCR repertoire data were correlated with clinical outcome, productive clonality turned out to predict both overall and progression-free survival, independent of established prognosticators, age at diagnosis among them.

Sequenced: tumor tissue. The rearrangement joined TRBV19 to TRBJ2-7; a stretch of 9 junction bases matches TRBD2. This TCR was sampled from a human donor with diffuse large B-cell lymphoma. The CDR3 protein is CASSLAGPSEQYF. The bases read TGTGCCAGTAGTCTAGCGGGGCCCTCAGAGCAGTACTTC.